The 5 T cell receptor beta chains below come from one sample, sequenced in a study of radiation and T cells in renal cell carcinoma. Assay: immunoSEQ multiplex PCR; the TCRdb copy retains only in-frame clones and omits some. The repertoire holds about 130,000 clones, around 80% seen once, with 3% in the top ten. This sample's time point: baseline pretreatment blood. Noted treatment: 15 Gy SBRT to primary tumor, nephrectomy 4 weeks later. The specimen comprised blood, sampled from a patient whose treatment included radiotherapy and nephrectomy. All receptors derive from an older woman with renal cell carcinoma.

The chain has TRBV7-3 and TRBJ2-3; D not certain. Trimming left V 4 bases short and J 2 bases short, with 4 bases between. CDR1 and CDR2 (germline): SGHTA, FQGTGA. CDR3 length equals 12 residues. CDR3 protein: CASSYLTDTQYF. CDR3 DNA: TGTGCCAGCAGCTATCTCACAGATACGCAGTATTTT. The complete variable domain, with remaining parts taken from reference TRBV7-3 and TRBJ2-3, reads GAGVSQTPSNKVTEKGKYVELRCDPISGHTALYWYRQSLGQGPEFLIYFQGTGAADDSGLPNDRFFAVRPEGSVSTLKIQRTERGDSAVYLCASSYLTDTQYFGPGTRLTVL.

V gene TRBV5-1 combines with J gene TRBJ2-3; TRBD2 matches 9 bases. Per the germline V gene, CDR1 is SGHRS and CDR2 is YFSETQ. Unmatched junction bases numbered 5, after V lost 4 bases and J lost 2 bases. This CDR3 is built from 15 residues. The CDR3 DNA is TGCGCCAGCAGCCCGACTAGCGGTTACACAGATACGCAGTATTTT. Residues: CASSPTSGYTDTQYF.

V and J are TRBV4-2 and TRBJ1-4; D gene uncertain. Germline V CDR1 and CDR2: LGHNA, YNFKEQ. V lost 1 base, J lost 8 bases, and 5 bases lay in between. There are 12 residues in the CDR3. The CDR3 DNA follows: TGTGCCAGCAGCCAAGTAAGGGAAAAACTGTTTTTT. It specifies CASSQVREKLFF.

This clone has more than one count but fewer than ten. The V and J genes are TRBV10-3 and TRBJ2-1; a possible D gene is TRBD1 (5 bases). The V gene lost 10 bases and the J gene lost 6 bases, with 22 bases spanning the gap. The CDR3 consists of 15 residues. Germline CDR1 ENHRY, CDR2 SYGVKD. CDR3 DNA: TGTGCCACAGGGCCCCATCAGACCGCGTCCAATGAGCAGTTCTTC. Translating gives CATGPHQTASNEQFF.

This chain uses TRBV19 with TRBJ1-1, with unresolved D. CDR1 LNHDA and CDR2 SQIVND come from the germline V gene (reference sequence). Deletions cut 0 bases from V and 1 base from J, with 3 bases between. The length of the CDR3 is 13 residues. The CDR3 loop reads CASSIERNTEAFF. The CDR3, as DNA: TGTGCCAGTAGTATAGAACGGAACACTGAAGCTTTCTTT.